This TCR beta chain was observed in a study of early T cells in non-severe SARS-CoV-2 infection. Whole-study context: Sequenced bulk RNA came from whole blood that was unsorted, and chains were unpaired. General study findings and limits: Matches to VDJdb favored anti-spike CD8 responses and missed private and CD4 specificities.

This clonotype has only a few counts. Antigen: not known. This CDR3 has 13 amino acids. Trimming left V 6 bases short and J 6 bases short, with 13 bases between. Each CDR3 protein gets one entry after TCRdb re-called the 5' RACE reads with MiXCR. The sample contains around 33,000 distinct CDR3 sequences, about 4.6% of which appear only once. This clonotype originated in an adult who was a healthcare worker with PCR-confirmed SARS-CoV-2 infection or an uninfected control (not recorded which). Specimen: whole blood. The rearrangement links TRBV12-3 or TRBV12-4 to TRBJ2-3; D is tentatively TRBD1 or TRBD2 (5 bases each). The CDR3 sequence: CASSRDLEDTQYF. The CDR3 coding sequence is TGTGCCAGCAGCCGGGACCTCGAGGATACGCAGTATTTT.